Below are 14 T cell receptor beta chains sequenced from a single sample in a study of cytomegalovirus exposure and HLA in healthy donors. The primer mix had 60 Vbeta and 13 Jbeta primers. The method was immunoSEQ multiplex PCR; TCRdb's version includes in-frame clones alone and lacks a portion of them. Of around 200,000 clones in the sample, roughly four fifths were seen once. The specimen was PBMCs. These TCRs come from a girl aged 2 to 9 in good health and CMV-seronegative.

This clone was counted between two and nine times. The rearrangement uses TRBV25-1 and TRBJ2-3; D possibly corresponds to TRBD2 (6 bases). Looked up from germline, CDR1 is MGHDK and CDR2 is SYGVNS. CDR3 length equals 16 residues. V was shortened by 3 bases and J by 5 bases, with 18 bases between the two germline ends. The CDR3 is CASSEGGARVKDTQYF. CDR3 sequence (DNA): TGTGCCAGCAGTGAGGGCGGGGCTCGGGTTAAAGATACGCAGTATTTT.

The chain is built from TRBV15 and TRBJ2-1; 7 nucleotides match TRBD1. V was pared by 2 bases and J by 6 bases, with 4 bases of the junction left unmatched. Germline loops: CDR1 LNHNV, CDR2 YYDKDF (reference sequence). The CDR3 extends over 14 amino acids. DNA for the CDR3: TGTGCCACCAGCAGAAACACAGGGGTCAATGAGCAGTTCTTC. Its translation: CATSRNTGVNEQFF.

The CDR3 sequence is CASSSHLADTQYF. The CDR3 nucleotides read TGTGCCAGCAGCTCTCACCTAGCAGATACGCAGTATTTT. The rearrangement links TRBV7-9 to TRBJ2-3; no firm D call. In germline, CDR1 is SEHNR, CDR2 FQNEAQ (reference sequence). Trimming cost V 4 bases and J 4 bases, with 9 bases left between them. The CDR3 has 13 amino acids.

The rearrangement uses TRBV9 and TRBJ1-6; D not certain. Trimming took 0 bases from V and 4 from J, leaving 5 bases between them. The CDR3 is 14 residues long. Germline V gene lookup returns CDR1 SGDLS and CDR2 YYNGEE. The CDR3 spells CASSVEHYNSPLHF. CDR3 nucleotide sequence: TGTGCCAGCAGCGTAGAACATTATAATTCACCCCTCCACTTT.

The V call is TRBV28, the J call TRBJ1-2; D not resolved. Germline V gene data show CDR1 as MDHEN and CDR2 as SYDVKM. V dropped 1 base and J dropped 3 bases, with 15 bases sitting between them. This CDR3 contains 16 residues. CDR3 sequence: CASSLSVATTDYGYTF. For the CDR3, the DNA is TGTGCCAGCAGTTTATCAGTAGCGACGACTGACTATGGCTACACCTTC.

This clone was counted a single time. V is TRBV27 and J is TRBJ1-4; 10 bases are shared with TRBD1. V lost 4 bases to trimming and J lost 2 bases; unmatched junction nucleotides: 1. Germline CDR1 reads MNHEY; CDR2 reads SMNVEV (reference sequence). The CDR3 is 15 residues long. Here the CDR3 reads CASSWGQGTNEKLFF. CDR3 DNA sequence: TGTGCCAGCAGTTGGGGACAGGGGACTAATGAAAAACTGTTTTTT.

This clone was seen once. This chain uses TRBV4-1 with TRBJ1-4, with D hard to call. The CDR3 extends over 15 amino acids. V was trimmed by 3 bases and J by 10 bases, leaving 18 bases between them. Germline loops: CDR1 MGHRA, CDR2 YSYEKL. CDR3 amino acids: CASSQRAAPEGKLFF. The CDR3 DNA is TGCGCCAGCAGCCAGAGGGCCGCTCCAGAAGGAAAACTGTTTTTT.

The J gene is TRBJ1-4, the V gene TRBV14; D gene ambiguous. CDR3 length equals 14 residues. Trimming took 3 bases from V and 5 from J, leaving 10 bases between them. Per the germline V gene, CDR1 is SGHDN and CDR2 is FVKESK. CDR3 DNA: TGTGCCAGCAGCCAGGGGAGGGCCAATGAAAAACTGTTTTTT. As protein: CASSQGRANEKLFF.

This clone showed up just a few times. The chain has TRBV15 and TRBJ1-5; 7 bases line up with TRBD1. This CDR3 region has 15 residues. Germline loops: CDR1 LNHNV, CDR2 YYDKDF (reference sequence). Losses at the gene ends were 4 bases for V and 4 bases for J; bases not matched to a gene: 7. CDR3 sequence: CATSKLTGTNQPQHF. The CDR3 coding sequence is TGTGCCACCAGCAAACTGACAGGGACAAATCAGCCCCAGCATTTT.

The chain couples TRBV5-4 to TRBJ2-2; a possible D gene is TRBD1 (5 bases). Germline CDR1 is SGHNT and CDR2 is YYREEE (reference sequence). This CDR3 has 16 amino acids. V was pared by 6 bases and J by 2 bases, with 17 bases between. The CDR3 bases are TGTGCCAGCACCTCCGGTGCCAGGGATAACACCGGGGAGCTGTTTTTT. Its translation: CASTSGARDNTGELFF. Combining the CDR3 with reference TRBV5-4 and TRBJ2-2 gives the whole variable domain ETGVTQSPTHLIKTRGQQVTLRCSSQSGHNTVSWYQQALGQGPQFIFQYYREEENGRGNFPPRFSGLQFPNYSSELNVNALELDDSALYLCASTSGARDNTGELFFGEGSRLTVL.

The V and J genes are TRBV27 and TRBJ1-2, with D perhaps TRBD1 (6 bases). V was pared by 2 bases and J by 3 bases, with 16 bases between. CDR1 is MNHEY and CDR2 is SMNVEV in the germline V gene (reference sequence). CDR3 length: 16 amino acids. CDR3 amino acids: CASSLGGGFRYYGYTF. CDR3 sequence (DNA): TGTGCCAGCAGTTTAGGGGGCGGGTTCCGGTACTATGGCTACACCTTC.

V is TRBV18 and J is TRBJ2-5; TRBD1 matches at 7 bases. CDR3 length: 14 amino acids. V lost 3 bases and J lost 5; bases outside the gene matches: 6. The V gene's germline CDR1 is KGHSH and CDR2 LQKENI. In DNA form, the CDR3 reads TGTGCCAGCTCACCTGCAGGGGGTTCGGAGACCCAGTACTTC. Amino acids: CASSPAGGSETQYF.

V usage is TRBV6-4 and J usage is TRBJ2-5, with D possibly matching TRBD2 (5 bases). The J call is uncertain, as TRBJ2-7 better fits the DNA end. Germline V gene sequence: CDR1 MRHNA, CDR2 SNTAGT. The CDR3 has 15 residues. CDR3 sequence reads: CASSTSGTSSYEQYF. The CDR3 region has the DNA TGTGCCAGCAGTACATCCGGCACTAGTTCCTACGAGCAGTACTTC.

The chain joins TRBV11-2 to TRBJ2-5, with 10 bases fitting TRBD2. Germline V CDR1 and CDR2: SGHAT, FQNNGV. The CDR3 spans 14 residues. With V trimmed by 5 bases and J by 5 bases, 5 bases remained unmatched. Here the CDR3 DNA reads TGTGCCAGCAGCCAGCGGGGGGGCCTTGAGACCCAGTACTTC. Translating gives CASSQRGGLETQYF.